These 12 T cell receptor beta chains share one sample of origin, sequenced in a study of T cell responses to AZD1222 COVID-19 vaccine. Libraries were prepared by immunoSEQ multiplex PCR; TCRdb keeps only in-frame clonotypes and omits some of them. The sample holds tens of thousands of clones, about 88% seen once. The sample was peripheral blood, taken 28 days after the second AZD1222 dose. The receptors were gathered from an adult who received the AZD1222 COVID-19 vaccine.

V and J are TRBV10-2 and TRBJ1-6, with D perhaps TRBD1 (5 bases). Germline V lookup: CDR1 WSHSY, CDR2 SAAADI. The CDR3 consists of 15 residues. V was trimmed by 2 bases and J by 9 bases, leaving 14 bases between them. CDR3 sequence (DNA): TGCGCCAGCAGTGAGCCTGGGGGGTTTGGTTCACCCCTCCACTTT. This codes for CASSEPGGFGSPLHF.

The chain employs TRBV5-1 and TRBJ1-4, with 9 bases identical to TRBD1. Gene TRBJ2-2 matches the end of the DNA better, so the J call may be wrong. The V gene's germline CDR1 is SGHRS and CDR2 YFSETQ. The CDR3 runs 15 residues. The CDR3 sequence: CASSLGTGMVSELFF. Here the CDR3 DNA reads TGCGCCAGCAGCCTAGGGACAGGGATGGTGTCGGAGCTGTTTTTT.

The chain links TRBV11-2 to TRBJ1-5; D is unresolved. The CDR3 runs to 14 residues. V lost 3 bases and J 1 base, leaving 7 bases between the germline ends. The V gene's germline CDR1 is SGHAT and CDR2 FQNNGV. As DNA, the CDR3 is TGTGCCAGCAGCTTCGGGCGCAGCAATCAGCCCCAGCATTTT. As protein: CASSFGRSNQPQHF.

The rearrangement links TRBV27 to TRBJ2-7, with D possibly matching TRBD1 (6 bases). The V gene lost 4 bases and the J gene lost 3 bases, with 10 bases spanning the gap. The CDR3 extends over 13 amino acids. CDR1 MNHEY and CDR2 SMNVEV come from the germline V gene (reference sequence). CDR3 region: CASSSGTIYEQYF. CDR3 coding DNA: TGTGCCAGCAGTTCAGGGACAATCTACGAGCAGTACTTC.

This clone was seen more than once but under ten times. For the CDR3, the DNA is TGTGCCAGTAGTGGGGGGACTAGCGGGAGCACGCAGTATTTT. Its translation: CASSGGTSGSTQYF. This chain uses TRBV19 with TRBJ2-3, with 14 bases that match TRBD2. Trimming removed 5 bases from V and 9 bases from J; junction bases left unmatched: 4. Germline V CDR1 and CDR2: LNHDA, SQIVND (reference sequence). This CDR3 spans 14 amino acids.

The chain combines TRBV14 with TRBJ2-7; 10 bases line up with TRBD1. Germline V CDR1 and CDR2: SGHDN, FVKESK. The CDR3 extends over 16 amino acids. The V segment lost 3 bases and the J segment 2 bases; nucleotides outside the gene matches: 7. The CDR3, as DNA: TGTGCCAGCAGCCACGATGGAGGACAGGGGGCCTACGAGCAGTACTTC. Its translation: CASSHDGGQGAYEQYF.

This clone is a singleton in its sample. The CDR3 DNA reads as TGTGCCAGCAGCAAAAAAAACACCCGTAATTCACCCCTCCACTTT. Translation: CASSKKNTRNSPLHF. This chain connects TRBV5-4 to TRBJ1-6; D is ambiguous. CDR1 and CDR2 (germline): SGHNT, YYREEE (reference sequence). The V end was cut by 4 bases, the J end by 6 bases, with 14 bases between. This CDR3 spans 15 amino acids.

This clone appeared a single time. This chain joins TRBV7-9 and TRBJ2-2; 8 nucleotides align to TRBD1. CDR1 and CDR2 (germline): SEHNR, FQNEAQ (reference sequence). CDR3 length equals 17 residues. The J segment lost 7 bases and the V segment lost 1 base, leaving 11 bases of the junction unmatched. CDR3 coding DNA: TGTGCCAGCAGCTTAGATCGGCGGGACAGGCAGAACGGGGAGCTGTTTTTT. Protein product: CASSLDRRDRQNGELFF.

CDR3: CASSTPGLAGRGTGELFF. The CDR3, as DNA: TGTGCCAGTAGTACTCCGGGACTAGCGGGACGTGGCACCGGGGAGCTGTTTTTT. The V call is TRBV19, the J call TRBJ2-2; the match to TRBD2 covers 13 bases. J gave up 4 bases and V 4 bases, and 9 bases lay outside the gene matches. Germline assignment: CDR1 LNHDA and CDR2 SQIVND (reference sequence). The CDR3 is 18 amino acids.

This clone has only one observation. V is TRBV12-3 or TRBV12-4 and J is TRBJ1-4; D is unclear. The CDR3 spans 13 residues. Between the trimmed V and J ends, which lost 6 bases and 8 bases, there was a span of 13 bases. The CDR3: CASSFSGNEKLFF. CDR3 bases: TGTGCCAGCAGCTTCTCGGGGAACGAAAAACTGTTTTTT.

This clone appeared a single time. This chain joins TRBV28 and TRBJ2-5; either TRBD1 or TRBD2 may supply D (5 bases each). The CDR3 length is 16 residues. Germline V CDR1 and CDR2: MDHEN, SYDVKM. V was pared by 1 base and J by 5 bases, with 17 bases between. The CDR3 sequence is CASSLSGTAAMETQYF. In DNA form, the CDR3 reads TGTGCCAGCAGTTTATCCGGGACGGCCGCAATGGAGACCCAGTACTTC.

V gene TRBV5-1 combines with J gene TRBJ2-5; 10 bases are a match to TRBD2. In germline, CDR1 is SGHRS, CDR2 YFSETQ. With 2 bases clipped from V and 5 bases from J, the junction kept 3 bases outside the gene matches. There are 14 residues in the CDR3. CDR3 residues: CASSLISGRETQYF. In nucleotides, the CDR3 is TGCGCCAGCAGCTTAATTAGCGGGAGGGAGACCCAGTACTTC.